The 18 T cell receptor beta chains listed next were all sequenced from one sample in a study of OX40 agonist ivuxolimab in advanced cancers. Repertoires were generated with immunoSEQ multiplex PCR, while TCRdb's copy carries only in-frame clones and drops some. The repertoire holds 55,000 to 65,000 clones, with less than 95% as singletons. The sequences come from CD4+ or CD8+ T cells sorted from blood, collected in a trial of the OX40 agonist ivuxolimab. All receptors derive from an adult with an advanced solid tumor such as melanoma, head and neck, liver or kidney cancer.

V gene TRBV19 combines with J gene TRBJ2-1; the D call may be TRBD1 or TRBD2 (7 bases each). Between the trimmed V and J ends, which lost 3 bases and 12 bases, there was a span of 18 bases. CDR3 length: 14 residues. Germline CDR1 reads LNHDA; CDR2 reads SQIVND (reference sequence). Here the CDR3 DNA reads TGTGCCAGTAGTATCCGGGGGGACAGCCCTAGGCAGTTCTTC. Residues: CASSIRGDSPRQFF.

The V call is TRBV7-2, the J call TRBJ2-2, with D perhaps TRBD1 (5 bases). Germline V lookup: CDR1 SGHTA, CDR2 FQGNSA. V was pared by 4 bases and J by 1 base, with 7 bases between. This CDR3 is built from 14 residues. The CDR3: CASSSGQNTGELFF. As DNA, the CDR3 is TGTGCCAGCAGCTCCGGACAGAACACCGGGGAGCTGTTTTTT.

The chain joins TRBV6-6 to TRBJ2-7; 11 nucleotides match TRBD2. The trim removed 6 bases at V and 3 bases at J, leaving 4 bases unmatched. This CDR3 is 14 amino acids long. Germline CDR1 MNHNY, CDR2 SVGAGI (reference sequence). Written as DNA, the CDR3 is TGTGCCAGCAGCGGGACTAGCGGCAGCTACGAGCAGTACTTC. It is translated as CASSGTSGSYEQYF.

This clone was seen a handful of times. V gene TRBV18 combines with J gene TRBJ2-1; 8 nucleotides align to TRBD2. Trimming at V came to 4 bases and at J to 5 bases, leaving 4 bases not matched to a gene. The germline gives CDR1 KGHSH, CDR2 LQKENI. The CDR3 runs 14 residues. CDR3 residues: CASSRLAGNNEQFF. The DNA of the CDR3 is TGTGCCAGCTCACGGCTAGCGGGCAACAATGAGCAGTTCTTC.

The rearrangement links TRBV15 to TRBJ2-7, with D maybe TRBD1 (6 bases). The CDR3 is made up of 11 amino acids. Germline values: CDR1 LNHNV, CDR2 YYDKDF (reference sequence). Trimming shortened V by 8 bases and J by 3 bases, and 8 bases separated the two germline ends. The CDR3 region is CATGTFYEQYF. CDR3 nucleotide sequence: TGTGCCACCGGGACATTCTACGAGCAGTACTTC.

The V gene is TRBV11-3, the J gene TRBJ2-3, with 9 bases fitting TRBD1. Germline CDR1 SGHNT, CDR2 YENEEA. Trimming removed 7 bases from V and 0 bases from J; junction bases left unmatched: 8. The CDR3 is 16 residues long. The CDR3 DNA is TGTGCCAGCACCCTGGGGACAGGGCCTAGCACAGATACGCAGTATTTT. Residues: CASTLGTGPSTDTQYF.

The chain recombines TRBV10-3 with TRBJ1-1, with 7 bases aligning to TRBD1. This CDR3 contains 14 residues. V was clipped by 7 bases and J by 6 bases; unmatched bases: 11. Looked up from germline, CDR1 is ENHRY and CDR2 is SYGVKD. As DNA, the CDR3 is TGTGCCATCAATTCTGGGACAGTCTTATCTGAAGCTTTCTTT. This translates into CAINSGTVLSEAFF.

The chain carries TRBV18 and TRBJ2-3; 12 positions agree with TRBD2. CDR3 length: 19 amino acids. V lost 2 bases to trimming and J lost 7 bases; unmatched junction nucleotides: 16. Germline lookup yields CDR1 KGHSH and CDR2 LQKENI. The CDR3 is CASSPGTSGRGGGMNTQYF. The DNA for the CDR3 is TGTGCCAGCTCACCAGGGACTAGCGGGCGAGGTGGTGGCATGAATACGCAGTATTTT.

This clone was picked up a small number of times. The chain has TRBV7-2 and TRBJ1-1; tentatively, D is TRBD1 (6 bases). The V gene's germline CDR1 is SGHTA and CDR2 FQGNSA. This CDR3 contains 13 residues. Between the trimmed V and J ends, which lost 5 bases and 0 bases, there was a span of 7 bases. CDR3 loop: CASSRTVNTEAFF. In DNA form, the CDR3 reads TGTGCCAGCAGCAGGACAGTGAACACTGAAGCTTTCTTT.

The genes are TRBV7-2 and TRBJ2-7, with TRBD2 as a possible D gene (5 bases). Per germline, CDR1 SGHTA and CDR2 FQGNSA. The V gene lost 5 bases and the J gene lost 0 bases, with 14 bases spanning the gap. This CDR3 comprises 15 residues. As DNA, the CDR3 is TGTGCCAGCAGCCCCCAAGGACTGAACTCCTACGAGCAGTACTTC. Translation gives CASSPQGLNSYEQYF. The variable domain in full, completed from reference TRBV7-2 and TRBJ2-7, reads GAGVSQSPSNKVTEKGKDVELRCDPISGHTALYWYRQSLGQGLEFLIYFQGNSAPDKSGLPSDRFSAERTGGSVSTLTIQRTQQEDSAVYLCASSPQGLNSYEQYFGPGTRLTVT.

The chain is built from TRBV18 and TRBJ2-7; 14 bases map to TRBD2. Trimming took 0 bases from V and 2 from J; bases not matched to a gene: 0. Germline CDR1 and CDR2: KGHSH and LQKENI. The CDR3 runs 16 residues. The CDR3 loop reads CASSPPGLAGAYEQYF. The CDR3 DNA reads TGTGCCAGCTCACCACCGGGACTAGCGGGAGCCTACGAGCAGTACTTC.

The chain joins TRBV28 to TRBJ1-1; tentative D call: TRBD1 (6 bases). V was shortened by 2 bases and J by 1 base, with 8 bases between the two germline ends. Germline V gene sequence: CDR1 MDHEN, CDR2 SYDVKM. CDR3 length: 14 residues. CDR3 nucleotide sequence: TGTGCCAGCAGTTTAGTAGGGGGGAACACTGAAGCTTTCTTT. Translation: CASSLVGGNTEAFF. Supplemented by reference TRBV28 and TRBJ1-1, the full variable domain reads DVKVTQSSRYLVKRTGEKVFLECVQDMDHENMFWYRQDPGLGLRLIYFSYDVKMKEKGDIPEGYSVSREKKERFSLILESASTNQTSMYLCASSLVGGNTEAFFGQGTRLTVV.

This CDR3 reads CASSLKGQENEQFF. The CDR3 nucleotides are TGTGCCAGCAGTTTAAAAGGGCAGGAAAATGAGCAGTTCTTC. The chain links TRBV27 to TRBJ2-1; D is undetermined. Germline CDR1 and CDR2: MNHEY and SMNVEV (reference sequence). The CDR3 loop spans 14 amino acids. Trimming left V 2 bases short and J 7 bases short, with 12 bases between.

This clone has only one observation. This chain connects TRBV30 to TRBJ2-7; 8 nucleotides line up with TRBD1. The CDR3 spans 12 residues. The V segment lost 5 bases and the J segment 2 bases; nucleotides outside the gene matches: 2. Germline values: CDR1 GTSNPN, CDR2 SVGIG (reference sequence). For the CDR3, the DNA is TGTGCCTGGGGACAGGGACCCTACGAGCAGTACTTC. Translating gives CAWGQGPYEQYF.

V is TRBV27 and J is TRBJ2-2; D is unresolved. V dropped 6 bases and J dropped 0 bases, with 2 bases sitting between them. Germline CDR1 reads MNHEY; CDR2 reads SMNVEV (reference sequence). CDR3 length: 12 amino acids. The CDR3 DNA reads as TGTGCCAGCAGGGCGAACACCGGGGAGCTGTTTTTT. Its translation is CASRANTGELFF.

V is TRBV10-1 and J is TRBJ2-7; TRBD1 aligns across 9 bases. CDR3 length: 15 residues. V shed 6 bases, J shed 3 bases, and the junction held 9 bases outside the gene matches. Germline loops: CDR1 WNHNN, CDR2 SYGVQD (reference sequence). The CDR3 region has the DNA TGCGCCAGCAGCAATTACGGGACAGGGCTCTACGAGCAGTACTTC. It codes for CASSNYGTGLYEQYF.

This clone turned up a few times. J is TRBJ2-5 and V is TRBV4-1; 14 bases match TRBD2. V lost 4 bases to trimming and J lost 7 bases; unmatched junction nucleotides: 8. From germline, CDR1 is MGHRA and CDR2 YSYEKL. There are 16 residues in the CDR3. The CDR3 coding sequence is TGCGCCAGCAGCCCGGAGACTAGCGGGAGGGTCGGGACCCAGTACTTC. This sequence encodes CASSPETSGRVGTQYF.

CDR3 coding DNA: TGTGCCAGCAGCTTAGCGGGTCCCAGATCGGAGACCCAGTACTTC. Protein product: CASSLAGPRSETQYF. The chain links TRBV7-9 to TRBJ2-5; D uncertain. V lost 0 bases and J 5 bases, leaving 13 bases between the germline ends. The CDR3 is 15 residues long. Germline lookup yields CDR1 SEHNR and CDR2 FQNEAQ (reference sequence).